These 18 T cell receptor beta chains share one sample of origin, sequenced in a study of technical replicates of blood from a handful of donors. TCRdb's table, derived via immunoSEQ multiplex PCR, lists solely in-frame clones and lacks some. The sample yields around 49,000 clones, 95% to 96% seen once. Sequencing used T cells isolated from PBMCs. The receptors derive from a human donor in good health.

The chain employs TRBV9 and TRBJ2-7; the match to TRBD1 covers 7 bases. Germline trimming cut 3 bases from V and 2 bases from J; bases unmatched to any gene: 8. The CDR3 is 15 amino acids. CDR1 and CDR2 (germline): SGDLS, YYNGEE. The CDR3 here is CASSAHNDRAYEQYF. Here the CDR3 DNA reads TGTGCCAGCAGCGCCCACAATGACAGGGCCTACGAGCAGTACTTC.

This chain joins TRBV30 and TRBJ2-2; tentatively, D is TRBD1 (5 bases). The CDR3 length is 13 residues. Deletions cut 5 bases from V and 4 bases from J, with 11 bases between. Germline values: CDR1 GTSNPN, CDR2 SVGIG (reference sequence). CDR3 sequence: CAWRQGTTGELFF. The CDR3 DNA reads as TGTGCCTGGCGTCAGGGTACCACCGGGGAGCTGTTTTTT. Looking up the rest from reference TRBV30 and TRBJ2-2 gives the full variable domain: SQTIHQWPATLVQPVGSPLSLECTVEGTSNPNLYWYRQAAGRGLQLLFYSVGIGQISSEVPQNLSASRPQDRQFILSSKKLLLSDSGFYLCAWRQGTTGELFFGEGSRLTVL.

This sequence joins TRBV2 and TRBJ2-7, with 10 positions matching TRBD1. The CDR3 is made up of 15 amino acids. CDR1 and CDR2 (germline): SNHLY, FYNNEI. V shed 7 bases and J 3 bases; nucleotides not matched to a gene: 9. In nucleotides, the CDR3 is TGTGCCAGCAAATTTTCCTGGGACAGGGGCTACGAGCAGTACTTC. Translating gives CASKFSWDRGYEQYF.

V and J are TRBV6-1 and TRBJ1-2; the D is unclear. The CDR3 totals 12 residues. CDR1 MNHNS and CDR2 SASEGT come from the germline V gene. Deletions cut 2 bases from V and 3 bases from J, with 4 bases between. The CDR3 sequence is CASSEQDYGYTF. CDR3 sequence (DNA): TGTGCCAGCAGTGAACAGGACTATGGCTACACCTTC.

V and J are TRBV10-3 and TRBJ1-1; maybe TRBD1 (6 bases). Trimming cost V 8 bases and J 2 bases, with 15 bases left between them. The CDR3 spans 14 residues. CDR1 is ENHRY and CDR2 is SYGVKD in the germline V gene. The CDR3 DNA follows: TGTGCCATCCAAAGGGAGGGGGGAAACACTGAAGCTTTCTTT. Encoded protein: CAIQREGGNTEAFF.

The chain uses TRBV2 and TRBJ2-5; possibly TRBD1 for D (5 bases). V was trimmed by 11 bases and J by 2 bases, leaving 12 bases between them. Germline CDR1 is SNHLY and CDR2 is FYNNEI. This CDR3 region has 12 residues. CDR3 loop: CAGGAGQETQYF. The CDR3 nucleotides are TGTGCCGGTGGCGCAGGGCAAGAGACCCAGTACTTC. The variable domain in full, completed from reference TRBV2 and TRBJ2-5, reads EPEVTQTPSHQVTQMGQEVILRCVPISNHLYFYWYRQILGQKVEFLVSFYNNEISEKSEIFDDQFSVERPDGSNFTLKIRSTKLEDSAMYFCAGGAGQETQYFGPGTRLLVL.

The chain has TRBV5-1 and TRBJ2-7; 7 nucleotides agree with TRBD1. V lost 0 bases and J lost 2; bases outside the gene matches: 5. Germline CDR1 SGHRS, CDR2 YFSETQ. The CDR3 sequence is 15 residues long. CDR3 loop: CASSLGRTGTYEQYF. CDR3 nucleotides: TGCGCCAGCAGCTTGGGTCGGACAGGTACCTACGAGCAGTACTTC.

The chain recombines TRBV6-6 with TRBJ2-2; the match to TRBD2 covers 7 bases. This CDR3 is built from 16 residues. Germline V gene data show CDR1 as MNHNY and CDR2 as SVGAGI (reference sequence). With 2 bases clipped from V and 5 bases from J, the junction kept 8 bases outside the gene matches. The CDR3 spells CASSYPLAANTGELFF. In nucleotides, the CDR3 is TGTGCCAGCAGTTACCCCCTAGCGGCAAATACCGGGGAGCTGTTTTTT.

The J gene is TRBJ2-5, the V gene TRBV5-6; possible D gene TRBD2, 6 bases. Trimming pared 3 bases from V and 4 bases from J, leaving 13 bases between. The CDR3 is 14 residues long. In germline, CDR1 is SGHDT, CDR2 YYEEEE. The CDR3 spells CASSWMGGPETQYF. The DNA for the CDR3 is TGTGCCAGCAGCTGGATGGGGGGTCCAGAGACCCAGTACTTC.

This sequence joins TRBV7-6 and TRBJ1-2; D is possibly TRBD1 (5 bases). V shed 6 bases and J shed 0 bases, with 8 bases lying between them. The germline V gene encodes CDR1 SGHVS and CDR2 FNYEAQ. CDR3 length: 13 residues. CDR3 residues: CASSPDTNYGYTF. CDR3 DNA sequence: TGTGCCAGCAGTCCGGACACTAACTATGGCTACACCTTC.

V is TRBV29-1 and J is TRBJ1-2; tentatively, D is TRBD1 (5 bases). CDR1 is SQVTM and CDR2 is ANQGSEA in the germline V gene. Trimming removed 0 bases at V and 8 bases at J, with 16 bases between. This CDR3 contains 14 residues. CDR3 bases: TGCAGCGTTGAAGATCTGGGGGGGAGTGAAGGCTACACCTTC. Translating gives CSVEDLGGSEGYTF. Drawing the rest from reference TRBV29-1 and TRBJ1-2, the complete variable domain is SAVISQKPSRDICQRGTSLTIQCQVDSQVTMMFWYRQQPGQSLTLIATANQGSEATYESGFVIDKFPISRPNLTFSTLTVSNMSPEDSSIYLCSVEDLGGSEGYTFGSGTRLTVV.

This chain joins TRBV9 and TRBJ2-7; 7 bases agree with TRBD2. CDR3 length equals 14 residues. V was clipped by 6 bases and J by 4 bases; unmatched bases: 10. The V gene's germline CDR1 is SGDLS and CDR2 YYNGEE. The DNA for the CDR3 is TGTGCCAGCAACGATGGACTAGGCGGGTACGAGCAGTACTTC. Its protein product is CASNDGLGGYEQYF.

CDR3 loop: CASSRIGTSGRETQYF. The CDR3 nucleotides are TGTGCCAGCAGCCGAATAGGGACTAGCGGGAGAGAGACCCAGTACTTC. V usage is TRBV7-2 and J usage is TRBJ2-5, with TRBD2 matching over 14 bases. In germline, CDR1 is SGHTA, CDR2 FQGNSA. V was clipped by 5 bases and J by 4 bases; unmatched bases: 6. CDR3 length: 16 residues.

CDR3 in DNA: TGTGCCAGCAGGCCGGAGGACAGGGCCAACGGGGGGTATTTT. Translating gives CASRPEDRANGGYF. This chain links TRBV28 with TRBJ1-3; 8 nucleotides line up with TRBD1. This CDR3 has 14 residues. CDR1 MDHEN and CDR2 SYDVKM come from the germline V gene. After removal of 6 bases from V and 16 bases from J, the junction contained 17 bases not matched to a gene. Variable domain in full (rest from reference TRBV28 and TRBJ1-3): DVKVTQSSRYLVKRTGEKVFLECVQDMDHENMFWYRQDPGLGLRLIYFSYDVKMKEKGDIPEGYSVSREKKERFSLILESASTNQTSMYLCASRPEDRANGGYFGEGSWLTVV.

In its sample, this clone was seen once. The J gene is TRBJ1-5, the V gene TRBV9; D remains unclear. Germline loops: CDR1 SGDLS, CDR2 YYNGEE. Trimming took off 4 bases at V and 3 bases at J, with 8 bases between the two ends. The CDR3 length is 13 residues. The CDR3 DNA reads as TGTGCCAGCAGCCGTAGAACCAATCAGCCCCAGCATTTT. Translation gives CASSRRTNQPQHF.

The chain uses TRBV10-3 and TRBJ2-1; TRBD2 aligns across 9 bases. Losses at the gene ends were 8 bases for V and 5 bases for J; bases not matched to a gene: 16. The CDR3 consists of 17 residues. From germline, CDR1 is ENHRY and CDR2 SYGVKD. CDR3 loop: CAIAEGVIAGANNEQFF. CDR3 DNA sequence: TGTGCCATCGCGGAAGGAGTTATAGCGGGAGCGAACAATGAGCAGTTCTTC.

The rearrangement joins TRBV6-1 to TRBJ2-7; 12 bases fit TRBD1. V was clipped by 4 bases and J by 3 bases; unmatched bases: 19. The CDR3 extends over 20 amino acids. Germline V gene data show CDR1 as MNHNS and CDR2 as SASEGT. This chain's CDR3 is CASSANLWEGQGASYYEQYF. The CDR3 nucleotides are TGTGCCAGCAGTGCAAACCTTTGGGAGGGACAGGGGGCATCATACTACGAGCAGTACTTC.

In the case of this clone: The junction and the germline gene differ at one end; a read error may be behind it. The rearrangement uses TRBV6-6 and TRBJ2-2; D might be TRBD2 (6 bases). The CDR3 extends over 15 amino acids. Germline loops: CDR1 MNHNY, CDR2 SVGAGI (reference sequence). As DNA, the CDR3 is TGTGCCAGCAGATACTCGGGACTGAACACCGGGGAGCTGTTTTTT. This translates into CASRYSGLNTGELFF.